A single sample gave rise to the 18 T cell receptor beta chains below, sequenced in a study of T cell responses to AZD1222 COVID-19 vaccine. Repertoires were generated with immunoSEQ multiplex PCR, while TCRdb's copy carries only in-frame clones and drops some. The top ten hold 0.5% to 0.65% of the sample, which has about 270,000 clones, about 94% seen once. Here the sequenced sample was peripheral blood, taken 28 days after the second AZD1222 dose. Receptors were obtained from an adult who received the AZD1222 COVID-19 vaccine.

The chain combines TRBV5-6 with TRBJ2-1; 11 nucleotides match TRBD2. Germline CDR1 is SGHDT and CDR2 is YYEEEE. This CDR3 has 15 residues. V lost 4 bases, J lost 4 bases, and 4 bases stayed unmatched. The CDR3 DNA is TGTGCCAGCAGCACCCTAGCGGGGGGTTACAATGAGCAGTTCTTC. The encoded protein is CASSTLAGGYNEQFF.

V is TRBV14 and J is TRBJ1-2; possibly TRBD1 for D (6 bases). The CDR3 sequence is 12 residues long. The germline gives CDR1 SGHDN, CDR2 FVKESK. The V end lost 5 bases, the J end lost 13 bases, and 17 bases lay between the germline ends. The CDR3 spells CASSFSQGSITF. The CDR3 DNA reads as TGTGCCAGCAGCTTTTCTCAGGGGTCGATCACCTTC. The full variable domain, rest sourced from reference TRBV14 and TRBJ1-2, is EAGVTQFPSHSVIEKGQTVTLRCDPISGHDNLYWYRRVMGKEIKFLLHFVKESKQDESGMPNNRFLAERTGGTYSTLKVQPAELEDSGVYFCASSFSQGSITFGSGTRLTVV.

The chain is built from TRBV27 and TRBJ1-5; unclear D gene. V was shortened by 2 bases and J by 3 bases, with 11 bases between the two germline ends. There are 15 residues in the CDR3. CDR1 MNHEY and CDR2 SMNVEV come from the germline V gene (reference sequence). CDR3 residues: CASSLKAAANQPQHF. CDR3 DNA: TGTGCCAGCAGTTTAAAGGCAGCCGCCAATCAGCCCCAGCATTTT.

The chain links TRBV5-1 to TRBJ2-1, with a tentative D call TRBD1 (5 bases). Between the trimmed V and J ends, which lost 4 bases and 3 bases, there was a span of 20 bases. The CDR3 consists of 17 residues. Germline V gene lookup returns CDR1 SGHRS and CDR2 YFSETQ. The CDR3 loop is CASSAPPKGYFYNEQFF. In DNA, the CDR3 is TGCGCCAGCAGCGCTCCTCCGAAGGGGTATTTCTACAATGAGCAGTTCTTC.

This clone was detected a few times. The J gene is TRBJ2-7, the V gene TRBV6-5, with TRBD1 as a possible D gene (5 bases). Between the trimmed V and J ends, which lost 2 bases and 6 bases, there was a span of 14 bases. CDR3 length: 14 residues. CDR1 and CDR2 (germline): MNHEY, SVGAGI. The DNA of the CDR3 is TGTGCCAGCAGTTACGGGGCAGGGTCCAGCGAGCAGTACTTC. This codes for CASSYGAGSSEQYF.

This sequence joins TRBV12-3 or TRBV12-4 and TRBJ2-5, with D maybe TRBD2 (5 bases). This CDR3 has 13 residues. The germline V and J ends were trimmed by 5 bases and 5 bases, with 12 bases remaining between them. The CDR3 coding sequence is TGTGCCAGCAGTGCCAGTGGAGGTGAGACCCAGTACTTC. It is translated as CASSASGGETQYF.

V is TRBV11-1 and J is TRBJ1-3, with a possible D match to TRBD1 (5 bases). This CDR3 is 14 amino acids long. Germline V CDR1 and CDR2: SGHAT, FQDESV (reference sequence). V gave up 6 bases and J gave up 1 base, with 10 bases separating them. The CDR3 DNA reads as TGTGCCAGCAGTCGGACAACATCTGGAAACACCATATATTTT. Translated, it gives CASSRTTSGNTIYF.

V usage is TRBV6-6 and J usage is TRBJ1-1; maybe TRBD1 (6 bases). V lost 11 bases to trimming and J lost 4 bases, with 20 bases between them. CDR3 length equals 14 residues. The germline gives CDR1 MNHNY, CDR2 SVGAGI (reference sequence). CDR3 region: CAGQNRARGTEAFF. The CDR3 bases are TGTGCCGGCCAAAACAGGGCACGGGGCACTGAAGCTTTCTTT.

This clone occurred a few times. J is TRBJ2-7 and V is TRBV11-2; 7 bases line up with TRBD2. The CDR3 contains 15 residues. V shed 0 bases, J shed 6 bases, and the junction held 8 bases outside the gene matches. Germline loops: CDR1 SGHAT, CDR2 FQNNGV. The CDR3 sequence: CASSLEGSGWAEQYF. The CDR3 DNA is TGTGCCAGCAGCTTAGAAGGTAGCGGGTGGGCCGAGCAGTACTTC.

The chain combines TRBV28 with TRBJ1-4, with D possibly being TRBD1 (6 bases). This CDR3 region has 16 residues. Germline V lookup: CDR1 MDHEN, CDR2 SYDVKM. V was shortened by 4 bases and J by 4 bases, with 16 bases between the two germline ends. CDR3 DNA: TGTGCCAGCAGTTACCACAGGGACCACCTTAATGAAAAACTGTTTTTT. This sequence encodes CASSYHRDHLNEKLFF.

The V gene is TRBV7-2, the J gene TRBJ2-1; 11 nucleotides line up with TRBD2. Germline V gene lookup returns CDR1 SGHTA and CDR2 FQGNSA. J was trimmed by 4 bases and V by 7 bases; bases with no gene match: 15. The CDR3 runs 18 residues. CDR3 in amino acids: CASTTPRSGTSGYNEQFF. CDR3 coding DNA: TGTGCCAGCACCACACCCCGTTCGGGGACTAGCGGATACAATGAGCAGTTCTTC.

For this clone: This CDR3 is also generated by other DNA sequences in the sample. V usage is TRBV24-1 and J usage is TRBJ2-3; the D is unclear. This CDR3 has 13 amino acids. V was cut by 4 bases and J by 1 base, with 5 bases left in between. Germline V lookup: CDR1 KGHDR, CDR2 SFDVKD. Written as DNA, the CDR3 is TGTGCCACCAGTGACGGCGGCACAGATACGCAGTATTTT. It yields the protein CATSDGGTDTQYF.

This chain links TRBV28 with TRBJ2-3; TRBD2 agrees at 14 bases. The CDR3 runs to 18 residues. Trimming at V came to 5 bases and at J to 4 bases, leaving 11 bases not matched to a gene. Germline V gives CDR1 MDHEN, CDR2 SYDVKM. The CDR3 nucleotides read TGTGCCAGCAGTCCGTGGGGACTAGCGGGAGAAGGGTCAGATACGCAGTATTTT. Its protein is CASSPWGLAGEGSDTQYF.

The chain links TRBV5-1 to TRBJ2-7; D might be TRBD1 (5 bases). The CDR3 extends over 16 amino acids. V gave up 1 base and J gave up 1 base, with 15 bases separating them. Germline CDR1 reads SGHRS; CDR2 reads YFSETQ. The chain's CDR3 is CASSLPQGSGSYEQYF. In DNA form, the CDR3 reads TGCGCCAGCAGCTTGCCCCAGGGCAGTGGGTCCTACGAGCAGTACTTC.

The J gene is TRBJ1-2, the V gene TRBV6-5, with D possibly matching TRBD1 (5 bases). CDR3 length: 16 residues. V lost 2 bases, J lost 4 bases, and 17 bases lay in between. Germline CDR1 is MNHEY and CDR2 is SVGAGI. The DNA for the CDR3 is TGTGCCAGCAGTTACACTTCCCGGGGGGTGGGCTATGGCTACACCTTC. Protein sequence: CASSYTSRGVGYGYTF.

The chain carries TRBV15 and TRBJ2-2; D is tentatively TRBD1 or TRBD2 (5 bases each). Germline CDR1 is LNHNV and CDR2 is YYDKDF (reference sequence). The CDR3 covers 17 residues. Trimming removed 0 bases at V and 1 base at J, with 12 bases between. CDR3 loop: CATSRDRTRGNTGELFF. CDR3 DNA: TGTGCCACCAGCAGAGACAGGACGAGGGGGAACACCGGGGAGCTGTTTTTT.

The chain is built from TRBV7-9 and TRBJ1-6; D is perhaps TRBD1 (5 bases). The CDR3 is 13 residues long. Germline lookup yields CDR1 SEHNR and CDR2 FQNEAQ (reference sequence). V dropped 1 base and J dropped 11 bases, with 9 bases sitting between them. For the CDR3, the DNA is TGTGCCAGCAGCTTAGATCAGGGTCCACCCCTCCACTTT. This gives the protein CASSLDQGPPLHF.

The gene calls are TRBV10-2 and TRBJ2-7; D uncertain. This CDR3 spans 12 amino acids. Germline CDR1 is WSHSY and CDR2 is SAAADI. V lost 5 bases to trimming and J lost 5 bases, with 10 bases between them. The CDR3 here is CASSPGGNEQYF. CDR3 bases: TGCGCCAGCAGTCCCGGCGGTAACGAGCAGTACTTC.